These 19 T cell receptor beta chains were all obtained from the same sample, sequenced in a study of blood T cell repertoires in COVID-19. Libraries were prepared by immunoSEQ multiplex PCR; TCRdb keeps only in-frame clonotypes and omits some of them. The sample carries 200,000 to 250,000 clones, 84% recorded once. The sequenced sample consisted of PBMCs or T cells enriched from blood (not recorded which). All receptors come from a middle-aged woman who had recovered from COVID-19.

This rearrangement joins TRBV28 to TRBJ2-7; 7 bases agree with TRBD1. The CDR3 contains 13 residues. CDR1 is MDHEN, CDR2 SYDVKM, per germline. V dropped 6 bases and J dropped 7; count of bases not matched to a gene: 9. The CDR3 nucleotides read TGTGCCAGCAGAATCGGACAGGTCAGAGAGCAGTACTTC. This codes for CASRIGQVREQYF. Full variable domain (rest looked up from reference TRBV28 and TRBJ2-7): DVKVTQSSRYLVKRTGEKVFLECVQDMDHENMFWYRQDPGLGLRLIYFSYDVKMKEKGDIPEGYSVSREKKERFSLILESASTNQTSMYLCASRIGQVREQYFGPGTRLTVT.

The J gene is TRBJ1-2, the V gene TRBV28; 10 positions agree with TRBD1. The V and J ends lost 6 bases and 5 bases, in that order; junction bases with no gene match: 6. The V gene's germline CDR1 is MDHEN and CDR2 SYDVKM. This CDR3 is 14 amino acids long. The chain's CDR3 is CASRGQGGLYGYTF. The CDR3 coding sequence is TGTGCCAGCAGAGGACAGGGGGGGCTATATGGCTACACCTTC.

The genes are TRBV9 and TRBJ2-3; D is possibly TRBD1 (5 bases). CDR1 is SGDLS, CDR2 YYNGEE, per germline. V was trimmed by 3 bases and J by 3 bases, leaving 8 bases between them. This CDR3 is built from 13 residues. The CDR3 protein is CASSEAGTDTQYF. CDR3 DNA: TGTGCCAGCAGCGAGGCAGGGACAGATACGCAGTATTTT.

This chain links TRBV28 with TRBJ2-5; 12 nucleotides agree with TRBD2. Germline V CDR1 and CDR2: MDHEN, SYDVKM. The trim removed 7 bases at V and 3 bases at J, leaving 9 bases unmatched. This CDR3 has 16 residues. CDR3 sequence: CASTQGASGREETQYF. The CDR3 DNA reads TGTGCCAGCACGCAGGGGGCTAGCGGGAGGGAAGAGACCCAGTACTTC.

Comment on this clone: A read error may account for a junction end that differs from germline. This rearrangement joins TRBV15 to TRBJ1-1; weak D call: TRBD1 (6 bases). Germline V gene sequence: CDR1 LNHNV, CDR2 YYDKDF (reference sequence). The CDR3 sequence is 12 residues long. The CDR3 DNA follows: TGTGCCACCAGCAGAGATCAACAGGGTACTACCTTT. Amino acid sequence: CATSRDQQGTTF.

The CDR3 sequence is CASSRESIGTDTQYF. The DNA for the CDR3 is TGTGCCAGCAGTCGCGAGTCAATAGGCACAGATACGCAGTATTTT. The J gene is TRBJ2-3, the V gene TRBV5-4; D ambiguous. This CDR3 has 15 amino acids. Germline V lookup: CDR1 SGHNT, CDR2 YYREEE (reference sequence). Trimming cost V 5 bases and J 1 base, with 14 bases left between them.

The CDR3 sequence: CASSLRPSGRDGVETQYF. The CDR3, as DNA: TGCGCCAGCAGCTTGCGGCCTAGCGGGAGGGACGGCGTGGAGACCCAGTACTTC. The chain is built from TRBV5-1 and TRBJ2-5; 12 nucleotides line up with TRBD2. After removal of 1 base from V and 5 bases from J, the junction contained 12 bases not matched to a gene. Germline assignment: CDR1 SGHRS and CDR2 YFSETQ. This CDR3 has 18 residues.

This chain joins TRBV27 and TRBJ2-2, with a tentative D call TRBD1 (5 bases). CDR3 length: 17 amino acids. Germline loops: CDR1 MNHEY, CDR2 SMNVEV (reference sequence). V was clipped by 3 bases and J by 0 bases, with 14 bases between them. CDR3 residues: CASSLGQTATNTGELFF. The CDR3 coding sequence is TGTGCCAGCAGTTTGGGGCAAACCGCCACGAACACCGGGGAGCTGTTTTTT.

V is TRBV7-2 and J is TRBJ2-7; 13 nucleotides line up with TRBD2. CDR1 and CDR2 from the germline V gene are SGHTA and FQGNSA. V lost 5 bases and J lost 5; bases outside the gene matches: 15. CDR3 length: 18 amino acids. The CDR3 DNA reads as TGTGCCAGCAGCCCAGGGACTAGCGGGACTTTTAAGGGGCACGAGCAGTACTTC. Residues: CASSPGTSGTFKGHEQYF.

The chain links TRBV19 to TRBJ1-5, with 12 nucleotides matching TRBD1. The ends lost 5 bases at V and 0 bases at J; junction bases unmatched: 8. Germline V lookup: CDR1 LNHDA, CDR2 SQIVND (reference sequence). The CDR3 is 18 residues long. CDR3 in amino acids: CASSGGTGGLYSNQPQHF. The CDR3 bases are TGTGCCAGTAGTGGAGGGACAGGGGGCTTATATAGCAATCAGCCCCAGCATTTT.

CDR3 in amino acids: CASRSGIHNEQFF. Written as DNA, the CDR3 is TGCGCCAGCAGGAGCGGGATCCACAATGAGCAGTTCTTC. The rearrangement joins TRBV5-1 to TRBJ2-1; 7 positions agree with TRBD2. The J segment lost 5 bases and the V segment lost 5 bases, leaving 4 bases of the junction unmatched. In germline, CDR1 is SGHRS, CDR2 YFSETQ. The CDR3 covers 13 residues.

The chain employs TRBV7-2 and TRBJ1-1; D remains unclear. Germline values: CDR1 SGHTA, CDR2 FQGNSA. The CDR3 sequence is 14 residues long. V was clipped by 5 bases and J by 2 bases, with 12 bases between them. The CDR3 sequence is CASSPARGNTEAFF. DNA of the CDR3: TGTGCCAGCAGCCCGGCCCGCGGAAACACTGAAGCTTTCTTT.

The chain carries TRBV28 and TRBJ1-5, with 8 nucleotides matching TRBD1. Unmatched junction bases numbered 5, after V lost 6 bases and J lost 7 bases. The CDR3 spans 13 residues. The germline V gene has CDR1 MDHEN and CDR2 SYDVKM. DNA of the CDR3: TGTGCCAGCAGCGGACAGGGTGGCCAGCCCCAGCATTTT. Amino acids: CASSGQGGQPQHF.

This clone was observed a single time. This chain links TRBV7-2 with TRBJ1-2, with D possibly matching TRBD1 (5 bases). V lost 1 base to trimming and J lost 6 bases, with 12 bases between them. Germline CDR1 and CDR2: SGHTA and FQGNSA. CDR3 length equals 14 residues. Written as DNA, the CDR3 is TGTGCCAGCAGCTTAGGTCAGGGTCTTGATGGCTACACCTTC. Residues: CASSLGQGLDGYTF.

This rearrangement joins TRBV15 to TRBJ2-5; TRBD2 agrees at 8 bases. CDR3 length equals 16 residues. The germline V gene has CDR1 LNHNV and CDR2 YYDKDF (reference sequence). The ends lost 3 bases at V and 2 bases at J; junction bases unmatched: 8. The CDR3 region is CATSRGLGGRQETQYF. The CDR3 DNA reads as TGTGCCACCAGCAGGGGACTAGGCGGGAGGCAAGAGACCCAGTACTTC.

This clone came up once. DNA of the CDR3: TGTGCCAGCAGTTACTCCGGGACTAGCGGGAGTCGCGGGACGCAGTATTTT. Amino acids: CASSYSGTSGSRGTQYF. J is TRBJ2-3 and V is TRBV6-2 or TRBV6-3; 14 bases map to TRBD2. Germline V CDR1 and CDR2: MNHEY, SVGEGT. This CDR3 contains 17 residues. V shed 0 bases, J shed 9 bases, and the junction held 8 bases outside the gene matches.

This sequence joins TRBV5-1 and TRBJ1-2; 8 bases map to TRBD1. The CDR3 is 12 amino acids. Trimming at V came to 2 bases and at J to 8 bases, leaving 2 bases not matched to a gene. The germline V gene has CDR1 SGHRS and CDR2 YFSETQ. CDR3 coding DNA: TGCGCCAGCAGCTTAGACAGGGGAGGCTACACCTTC. It yields the protein CASSLDRGGYTF.

The chain carries TRBV4-2 and TRBJ2-3; TRBD2 is a possible D gene (6 bases). Germline V lookup: CDR1 LGHNA, CDR2 YNFKEQ. V lost 0 bases to trimming and J lost 2 bases, with 18 bases between them. The CDR3 has 18 residues. Here the CDR3 reads CASSQESGVLANTDTQYF. The CDR3 nucleotides are TGTGCCAGCAGCCAAGAGAGCGGTGTACTAGCAAACACAGATACGCAGTATTTT.

J is TRBJ1-6 and V is TRBV28; weak D call: TRBD1 (6 bases). This CDR3 has 15 amino acids. The ends were cut back, 7 bases at V and 6 bases at J, with 16 bases in the middle. CDR1 is MDHEN and CDR2 is SYDVKM in the germline V gene. CDR3 in DNA: TGTGCCAGCACCCCAGGGGAGGGAGTTAATTCACCCCTCCACTTT. It yields the protein CASTPGEGVNSPLHF.